Below are 6 T cell receptor beta chains sequenced from a single sample in a study of T cells after yellow fever vaccination. TCRdb recomputed calls from the 5' RACE reads with MiXCR, one row per CDR3 protein. This table holds roughly 300,000 distinct CDR3 sequences, roughly 8.3% found once. The starting material was PBMCs, obtained about 49 days after the first yellow fever vaccination. The receptors originated from a man aged 18 to 29 who received the YFV17D yellow fever vaccine.

This chain joins TRBV5-1 and TRBJ1-5, with 7 bases that match TRBD1. Germline V gives CDR1 SGHRS, CDR2 YFSETQ. V shed 4 bases, J shed 2 bases, and the junction held 12 bases outside the gene matches. This CDR3 region has 17 residues. DNA for the CDR3: TGCGCCAGCAGCCCGACAGGGAGACTTTGGGGCAATCAGCCCCAGCATTTT. Translated, it gives CASSPTGRLWGNQPQHF.

To note about this clonotype: A much larger clone sits a single nucleotide away, making a read error possible. CDR3 in amino acids: CSARFQGSTVTQYF. The CDR3 DNA reads TGCAGTGCTAGATTTCAGGGGAGCACAGTTACGCAGTATTTT. The rearrangement links TRBV20-1 to TRBJ2-3; TRBD1 is a possible D gene (6 bases). This CDR3 region has 14 residues. CDR1 is DFQATT and CDR2 is SNEGSKA in the germline V gene (reference sequence).

This clonotype turned up a few times. V is TRBV5-1 and J is TRBJ2-7; 9 bases fit TRBD1. Trimming cost V 0 bases and J 5 bases; bases outside gene matches: 6. Germline values: CDR1 SGHRS, CDR2 YFSETQ. The CDR3 loop spans 15 amino acids. The CDR3 region is CASSLEGTGTHEQYF. CDR3 nucleotides: TGCGCCAGCAGCTTGGAGGGGACAGGGACCCACGAGCAGTACTTC.

V and J are TRBV5-1 and TRBJ1-2; D is unresolved. V lost 4 bases, J lost 8 bases, and 18 bases lay in between. The CDR3 has 14 amino acids. The germline CDR1 and CDR2 sequences are SGHRS and YFSETQ. The CDR3 DNA follows: TGCGCCAGCAGCACGGAAGGCCGGGGTTGGGGCTACACCTTC. Encoded protein: CASSTEGRGWGYTF. Full variable domain (rest looked up from reference TRBV5-1 and TRBJ1-2): KAGVTQTPRYLIKTRGQQVTLSCSPISGHRSVSWYQQTPGQGLQFLFEYFSETQRNKGNFPGRFSGRQFSNSRSEMNVSTLELGDSALYLCASSTEGRGWGYTFGSGTRLTVV.

The table lists this clonotype with a few counts. This rearrangement joins TRBV7-2 to TRBJ2-2; D gene ambiguous. Per germline, CDR1 SGHTA and CDR2 FQGNSA. CDR3 size: 15 residues. Trimming stripped 2 bases from V and 6 bases from J, with 13 bases between. The chain's CDR3 is CASSLRGPSAGELFF. In nucleotides, the CDR3 is TGTGCCAGCAGCTTACGTGGACCCTCCGCCGGGGAGCTGTTTTTT.

This clonotype occurred a few times. The V and J genes are TRBV7-9 and TRBJ1-1; no definite D call. This CDR3 has 15 amino acids. Germline values: CDR1 SEHNR, CDR2 FQNEAQ (reference sequence). V was shortened by 3 bases and J by 4 bases, with 15 bases between the two germline ends. CDR3 loop: CASSLAGRIGTEAFF. In nucleotides, the CDR3 is TGTGCCAGCAGCTTGGCAGGCCGAATAGGCACTGAAGCTTTCTTT.